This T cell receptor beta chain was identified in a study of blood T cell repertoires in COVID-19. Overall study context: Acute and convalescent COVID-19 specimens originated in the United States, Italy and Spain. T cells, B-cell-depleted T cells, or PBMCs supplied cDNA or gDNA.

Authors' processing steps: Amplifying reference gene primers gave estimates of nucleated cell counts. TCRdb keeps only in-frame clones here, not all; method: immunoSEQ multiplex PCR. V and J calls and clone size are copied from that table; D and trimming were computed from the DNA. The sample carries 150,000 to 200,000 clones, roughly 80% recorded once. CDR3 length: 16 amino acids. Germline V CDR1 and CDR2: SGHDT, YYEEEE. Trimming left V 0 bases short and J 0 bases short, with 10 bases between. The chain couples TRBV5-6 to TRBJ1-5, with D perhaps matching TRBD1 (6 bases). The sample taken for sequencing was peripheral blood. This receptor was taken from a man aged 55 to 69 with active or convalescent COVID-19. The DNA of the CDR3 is TGTGCCAGCAGCTTGGGTGCAGGGGCTAGCAATCAGCCCCAGCATTTT. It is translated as CASSLGAGASNQPQHF. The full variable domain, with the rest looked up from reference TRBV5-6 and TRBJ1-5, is DAGVTQSPTHLIKTRGQQVTLRCSPKSGHDTVSWYQQALGQGPQFIFQYYEEEERQRGNFPDRFSGHQFPNYSSELNVNALLLGDSALYLCASSLGAGASNQPQHFGDGTRLSIL.